This section outlines one TCR beta chain sequence together with its context. The target of this receptor is not known. Base qualities are not provided; no much larger clone lies one nucleotide away. The time point label here, explained by the study, means: baseline before first vaccination. The vaccinee samples were drawn from two UK trials, COV001 and COV002, one of which was a single-blind randomized controlled phase 2/3 trial testing AZD1222 (ChAdOx1 nCoV-19) in healthy adults. For TCRbeta chain sequencing, PBMC samples from trial participants were taken at day 0 and at day 28 after the second dose. This entry is derived from a study of T cell responses to AZD1222 COVID-19 vaccine (dated by TCRdb to the early 2020s). With respect to the entire study: AZD1222 recipients given second doses at about 4 weeks or at about 12 weeks were pooled, since spike-specific TCR depth and breadth were not found to differ between the two schedules. A total of about 240 trial participants underwent TCR sequencing, of whom nearly 210 received two doses of AZD1222 and around 26 received two doses of the MenACWY control vaccine. Trial participants were enrolled by age into subgroups of 18-55, 56-69 and 70-plus years, and roughly 150, 30 and 60 TCR-sequenced participants, respectively, were included in these subgroups.

Taken from the germline V gene, the CDR1 and CDR2 loops are SGHNT and YENEEA. Including cysteine and phenylalanine, the CDR3 has 16 amino acids. The kept DNA is CDR3 alone, 48 bases in frame from the first base. Germline trimming amounts to 4 bases on V and 5 bases on J, with 10 as the count of junction bases outside the gene matches. The CDR3 regions of human TCRbeta chains were analyzed by immunosequencing. The study's own analysis went as follows. Repertoire TCRs were matched against a reference library of SARS-CoV-2-specific TCRs generated with the MIRA antigen-specificity platform. Breadth meant the fraction of unique TCRs that were SARS-CoV-2-associated, whereas depth meant the fraction of total T cells that were SARS-CoV-2-associated. Using the MIRA data, each spike-specific TCR was mapped to the spike region that the TCR reacts to and placed in a CD4 or CD8 class. Log10-transformed breadth and depth values were compared by one-way ANOVA with Sidak's multiple comparisons tests. What TCRdb holds here is the immuneACCESS table cut down to in-frame rearrangements. Part of the clones is not present; checked against another copy, under half of the missing clones reflect an unresolved V gene, and the others are unexplained. The V and J calls and clone size were taken over from that table, and D and trimming were inferred from the DNA. The sample table contains some 95,000 clones; only one count was recorded for approximately 86% of them. Just under 6.5% of the sample lies in the top ten.

Broad study findings and their caveats: In the small 56-69-year group, the increase in depth fell short of significance, most likely because of low power. Participants were mostly white British, with more females than males. The authors suggested clonal diversity may have been underestimated. After two AZD1222 doses, spike-specific TCR breadth and depth were significantly higher than at day 0 and than in MenACWY recipients. CD4 TCRs associated with the vaccine covered the entire spike protein, and the dominant responses were in regions 160-218 and 743-854. Reportedly, almost half of the unique spike-specific TCRs recognized epitopes lying outside the regions that are mutated in the B.1.351 and B.1.1.7 variants. No day 14 peak-response samples were available, so repertoires were characterized only after the peak T cell response. Conclusions about previously exposed vaccinees are limited, since just a handful of AZD1222 recipients were seropositive for SARS-CoV-2 at baseline.

The V and J segments used are TRBV11-3 and TRBJ2-5; the central 10 bases match TRBD1. Sequences were derived from peripheral blood, sampled on day 0 of AZD1222 vaccination. This TCR was sampled from an adult in good health. This receptor has the CDR3 CASSWTGGQGIETQYF. The nucleotide sequence reads TGTGCCAGCAGCTGGACCGGGGGACAGGGGATTGAGACCCAGTACTTC.